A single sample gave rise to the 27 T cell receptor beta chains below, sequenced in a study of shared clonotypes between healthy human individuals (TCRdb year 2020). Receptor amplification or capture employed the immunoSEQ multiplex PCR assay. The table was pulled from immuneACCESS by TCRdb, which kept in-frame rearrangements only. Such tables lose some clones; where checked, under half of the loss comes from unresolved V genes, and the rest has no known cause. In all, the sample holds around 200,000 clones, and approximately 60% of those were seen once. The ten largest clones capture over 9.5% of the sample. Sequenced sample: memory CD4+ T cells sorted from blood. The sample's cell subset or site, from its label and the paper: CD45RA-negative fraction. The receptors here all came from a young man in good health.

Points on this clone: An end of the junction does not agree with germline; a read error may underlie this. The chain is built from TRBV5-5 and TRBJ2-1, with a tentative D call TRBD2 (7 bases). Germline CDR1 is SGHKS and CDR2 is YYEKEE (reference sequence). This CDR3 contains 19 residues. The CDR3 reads CASSLGAQGAGRIYSEQFF. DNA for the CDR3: TGTGCCAGCAGCTTGGGGGCACAGGGTGCCGGGAGGATTTACAGTGAGCAGTTCTTC.

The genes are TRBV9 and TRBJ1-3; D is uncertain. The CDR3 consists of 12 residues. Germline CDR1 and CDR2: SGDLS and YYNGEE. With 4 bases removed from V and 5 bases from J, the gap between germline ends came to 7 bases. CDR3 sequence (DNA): TGTGCCAGCAGCCGAGACAGAAACACCATATATTTT. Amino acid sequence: CASSRDRNTIYF.

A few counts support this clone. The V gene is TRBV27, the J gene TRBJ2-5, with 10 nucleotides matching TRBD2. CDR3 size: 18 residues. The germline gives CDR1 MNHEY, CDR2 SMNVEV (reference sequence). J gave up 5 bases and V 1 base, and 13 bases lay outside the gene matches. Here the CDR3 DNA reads TGTGCCAGCAGTTTATGGGGACTAGCGACAGTCCGCCTGGAGACCCAGTACTTC. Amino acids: CASSLWGLATVRLETQYF.

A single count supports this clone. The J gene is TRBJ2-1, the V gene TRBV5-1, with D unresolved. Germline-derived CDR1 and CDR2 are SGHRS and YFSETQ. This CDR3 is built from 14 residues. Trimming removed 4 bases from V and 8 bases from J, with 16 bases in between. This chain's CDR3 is CASSHGGFSDEQFF. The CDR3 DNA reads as TGCGCCAGCAGCCACGGTGGCTTCTCGGATGAGCAGTTCTTC. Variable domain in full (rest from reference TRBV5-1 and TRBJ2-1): KAGVTQTPRYLIKTRGQQVTLSCSPISGHRSVSWYQQTPGQGLQFLFEYFSETQRNKGNFPGRFSGRQFSNSRSEMNVSTLELGDSALYLCASSHGGFSDEQFFGPGTRLTVL.

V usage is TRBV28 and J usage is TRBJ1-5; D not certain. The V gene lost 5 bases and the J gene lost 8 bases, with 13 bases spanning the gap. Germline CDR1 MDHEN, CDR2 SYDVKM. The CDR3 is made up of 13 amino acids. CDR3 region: CASSPPVLEPQHF. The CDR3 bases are TGTGCCAGCAGTCCCCCAGTATTGGAGCCCCAGCATTTT.

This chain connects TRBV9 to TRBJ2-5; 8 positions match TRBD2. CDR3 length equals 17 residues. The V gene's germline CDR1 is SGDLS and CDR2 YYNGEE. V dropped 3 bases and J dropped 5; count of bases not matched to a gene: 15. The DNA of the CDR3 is TGTGCCAGCAGCGCCGGTTCACGAGCGGGAGCTACGGAGACCCAGTACTTC. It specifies CASSAGSRAGATETQYF.

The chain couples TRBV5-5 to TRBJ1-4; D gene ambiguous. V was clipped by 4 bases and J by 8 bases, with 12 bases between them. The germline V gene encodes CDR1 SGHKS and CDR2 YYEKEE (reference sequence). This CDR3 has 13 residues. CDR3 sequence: CASSGGPGEKLFF. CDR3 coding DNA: TGTGCCAGCAGCGGTGGACCTGGGGAAAAACTGTTTTTT.

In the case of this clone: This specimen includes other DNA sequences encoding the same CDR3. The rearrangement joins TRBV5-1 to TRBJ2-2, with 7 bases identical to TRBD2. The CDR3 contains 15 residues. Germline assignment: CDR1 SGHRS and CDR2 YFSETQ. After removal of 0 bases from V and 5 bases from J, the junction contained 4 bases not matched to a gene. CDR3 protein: CASSLAGGGTGELFF. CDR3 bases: TGCGCCAGCAGCTTGGCGGGAGGAGGGACCGGGGAGCTGTTTTTT. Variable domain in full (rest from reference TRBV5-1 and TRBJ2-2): KAGVTQTPRYLIKTRGQQVTLSCSPISGHRSVSWYQQTPGQGLQFLFEYFSETQRNKGNFPGRFSGRQFSNSRSEMNVSTLELGDSALYLCASSLAGGGTGELFFGEGSRLTVL.

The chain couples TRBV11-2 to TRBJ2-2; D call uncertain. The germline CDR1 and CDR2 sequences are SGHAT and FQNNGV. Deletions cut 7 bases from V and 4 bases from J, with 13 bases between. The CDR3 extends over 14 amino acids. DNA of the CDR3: TGTGCCAGCACTCGGTCTTCAATCACCGGGGAGCTGTTTTTT. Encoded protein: CASTRSSITGELFF. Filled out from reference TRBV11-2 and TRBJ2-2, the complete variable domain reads EAGVAQSPRYKIIEKRQSVAFWCNPISGHATLYWYQQILGQGPKLLIQFQNNGVVDDSQLPKDRFSAERLKGVDSTLKIQPAKLEDSAVYLCASTRSSITGELFFGEGSRLTVL.

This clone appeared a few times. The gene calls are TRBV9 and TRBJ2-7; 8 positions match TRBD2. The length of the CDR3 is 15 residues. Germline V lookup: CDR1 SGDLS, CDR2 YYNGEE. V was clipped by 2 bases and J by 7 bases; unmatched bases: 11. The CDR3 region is CASSVTGTRGDEQYF. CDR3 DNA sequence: TGTGCCAGCAGCGTTACCGGGACTAGAGGAGATGAGCAGTACTTC.

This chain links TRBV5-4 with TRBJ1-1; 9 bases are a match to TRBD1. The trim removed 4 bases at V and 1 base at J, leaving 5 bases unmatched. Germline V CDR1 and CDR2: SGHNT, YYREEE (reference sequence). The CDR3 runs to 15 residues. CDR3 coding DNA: TGTGCCAGCAGCGCTCCGGGACAGGGGAACACTGAAGCTTTCTTT. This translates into CASSAPGQGNTEAFF.

As DNA, the CDR3 is TGTGCCAGCAGCTTGAGGGGGAACACCGGGGAGCTGTTTTTT. Protein: CASSLRGNTGELFF. The V and J genes are TRBV11-2 and TRBJ2-2, with D perhaps being TRBD1 or TRBD2 (5 bases each). CDR1 and CDR2 (germline): SGHAT, FQNNGV. With 3 bases removed from V and 1 base from J, the gap between germline ends came to 6 bases. CDR3 size: 14 residues.

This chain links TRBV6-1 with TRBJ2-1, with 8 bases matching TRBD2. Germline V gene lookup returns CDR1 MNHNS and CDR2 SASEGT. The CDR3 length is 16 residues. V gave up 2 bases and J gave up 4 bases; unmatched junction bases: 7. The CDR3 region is CASSETGLGMYNEQFF. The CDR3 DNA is TGTGCCAGCAGTGAAACGGGACTAGGGATGTACAATGAGCAGTTCTTC.

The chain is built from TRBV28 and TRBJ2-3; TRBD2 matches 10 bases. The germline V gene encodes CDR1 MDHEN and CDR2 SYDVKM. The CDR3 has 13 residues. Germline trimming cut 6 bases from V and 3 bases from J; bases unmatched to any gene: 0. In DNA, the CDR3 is TGTGCCAGCAGGACTAGCGGGACAGATACGCAGTATTTT. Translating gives CASRTSGTDTQYF.

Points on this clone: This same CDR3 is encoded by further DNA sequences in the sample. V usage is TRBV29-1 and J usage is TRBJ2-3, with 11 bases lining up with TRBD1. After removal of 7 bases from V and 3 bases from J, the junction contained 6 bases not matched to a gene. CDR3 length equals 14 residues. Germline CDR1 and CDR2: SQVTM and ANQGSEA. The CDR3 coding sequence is TGCAGCGGGACCGGGACAGGGGGAACAGATACGCAGTATTTT. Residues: CSGTGTGGTDTQYF.

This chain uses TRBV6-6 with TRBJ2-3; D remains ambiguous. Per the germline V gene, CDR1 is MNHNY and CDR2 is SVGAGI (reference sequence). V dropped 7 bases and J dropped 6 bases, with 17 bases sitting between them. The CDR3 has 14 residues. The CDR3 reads CASIDPFAVDTQYF. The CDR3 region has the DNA TGTGCCAGCATTGATCCCTTTGCAGTTGATACGCAGTATTTT.

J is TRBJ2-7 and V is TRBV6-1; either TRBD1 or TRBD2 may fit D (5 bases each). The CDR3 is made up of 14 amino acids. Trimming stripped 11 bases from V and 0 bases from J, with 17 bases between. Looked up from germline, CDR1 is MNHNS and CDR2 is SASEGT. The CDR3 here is CAGTSTGPSYEQYF. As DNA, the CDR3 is TGTGCCGGAACGTCTACGGGACCCTCCTACGAGCAGTACTTC.

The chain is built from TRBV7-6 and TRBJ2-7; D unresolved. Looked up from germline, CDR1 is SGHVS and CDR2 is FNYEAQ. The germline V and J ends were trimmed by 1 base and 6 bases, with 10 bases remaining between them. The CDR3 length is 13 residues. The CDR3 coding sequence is TGTGCCAGCAGCTTAGTTGGATTAAGCGAGCAGTACTTC. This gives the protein CASSLVGLSEQYF. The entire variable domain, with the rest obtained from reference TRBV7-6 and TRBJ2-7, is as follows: GAGVSQSPRYKVTKRGQDVALRCDPISGHVSLYWYRQALGQGPEFLTYFNYEAQQDKSGLPNDRFSAERPEGSISTLTIQRTEQRDSAMYRCASSLVGLSEQYFGPGTRLTVT.

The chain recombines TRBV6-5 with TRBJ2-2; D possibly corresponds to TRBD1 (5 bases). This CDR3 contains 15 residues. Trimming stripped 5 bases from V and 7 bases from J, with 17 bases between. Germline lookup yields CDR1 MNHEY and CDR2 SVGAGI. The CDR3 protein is CASSALTDSGGELFF. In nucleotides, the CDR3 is TGTGCCAGCAGTGCACTTACCGACAGTGGCGGGGAGCTGTTTTTT.

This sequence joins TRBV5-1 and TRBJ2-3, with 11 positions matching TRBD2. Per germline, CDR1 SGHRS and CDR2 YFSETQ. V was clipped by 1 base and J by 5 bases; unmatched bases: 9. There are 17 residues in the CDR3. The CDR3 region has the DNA TGCGCCAGCAGCTTGACTAGCGGGAGTGTGGCAGGAGATACGCAGTATTTT. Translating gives CASSLTSGSVAGDTQYF.

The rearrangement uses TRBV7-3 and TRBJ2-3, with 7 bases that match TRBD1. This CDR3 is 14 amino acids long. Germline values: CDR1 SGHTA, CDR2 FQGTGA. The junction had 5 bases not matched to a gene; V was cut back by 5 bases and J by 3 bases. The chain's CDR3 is CASSQDRVTDTQYF. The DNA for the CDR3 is TGTGCCAGCAGCCAAGACAGGGTGACAGATACGCAGTATTTT. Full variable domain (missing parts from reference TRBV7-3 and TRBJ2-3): GAGVSQTPSNKVTEKGKYVELRCDPISGHTALYWYRQSLGQGPEFLIYFQGTGAADDSGLPNDRFFAVRPEGSVSTLKIQRTERGDSAVYLCASSQDRVTDTQYFGPGTRLTVL.

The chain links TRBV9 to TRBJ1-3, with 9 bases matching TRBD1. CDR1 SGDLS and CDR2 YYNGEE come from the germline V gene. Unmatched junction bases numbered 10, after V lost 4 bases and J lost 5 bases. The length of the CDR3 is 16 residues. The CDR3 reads CASSPGQGIGRNTIYF. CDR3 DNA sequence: TGTGCCAGCAGCCCGGGACAGGGAATAGGGAGAAACACCATATATTTT.

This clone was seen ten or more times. This CDR3 is CASSEGPRQETQYF. For the CDR3, the DNA is TGTGCCAGCAGTGAGGGACCGCGCCAAGAGACCCAGTACTTC. V usage is TRBV2 and J usage is TRBJ2-5, with D perhaps matching TRBD1 or TRBD2 (5 bases each). Trimming stripped 3 bases from V and 1 base from J, with 9 bases between. The CDR3 sequence is 14 residues long. Germline CDR1 is SNHLY and CDR2 is FYNNEI.

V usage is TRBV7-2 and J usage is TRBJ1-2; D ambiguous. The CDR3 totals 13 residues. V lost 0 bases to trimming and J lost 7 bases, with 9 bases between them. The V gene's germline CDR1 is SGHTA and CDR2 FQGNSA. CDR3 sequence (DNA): TGTGCCAGCAGCTTAGCGAAAGCCTCTGGCTACACCTTC. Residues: CASSLAKASGYTF. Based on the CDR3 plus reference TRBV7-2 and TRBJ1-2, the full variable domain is GAGVSQSPSNKVTEKGKDVELRCDPISGHTALYWYRQSLGQGLEFLIYFQGNSAPDKSGLPSDRFSAERTGGSVSTLTIQRTQQEDSAVYLCASSLAKASGYTFGSGTRLTVV.

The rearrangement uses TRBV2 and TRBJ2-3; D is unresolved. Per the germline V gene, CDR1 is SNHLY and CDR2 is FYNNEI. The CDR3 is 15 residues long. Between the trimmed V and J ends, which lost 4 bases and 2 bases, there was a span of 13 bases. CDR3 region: CASSVDGGTTDTQYF. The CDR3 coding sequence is TGTGCCAGCAGTGTGGACGGCGGTACCACAGATACGCAGTATTTT.

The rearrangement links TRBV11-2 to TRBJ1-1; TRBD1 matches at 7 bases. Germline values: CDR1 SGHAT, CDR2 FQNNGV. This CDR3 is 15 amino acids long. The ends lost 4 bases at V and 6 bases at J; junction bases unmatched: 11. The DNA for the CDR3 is TGTGCCAGCAGCTCTTTACAGGGGAGGGGACCTGAAGCTTTCTTT. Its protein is CASSSLQGRGPEAFF.

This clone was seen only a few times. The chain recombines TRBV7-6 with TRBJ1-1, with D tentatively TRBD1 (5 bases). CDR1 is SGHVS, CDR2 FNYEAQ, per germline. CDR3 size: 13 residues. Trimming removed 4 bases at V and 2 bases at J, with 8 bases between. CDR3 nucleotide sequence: TGTGCCAGCAGCTCCGACAGTAACACTGAAGCTTTCTTT. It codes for CASSSDSNTEAFF. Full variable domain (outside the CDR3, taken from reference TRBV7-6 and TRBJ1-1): GAGVSQSPRYKVTKRGQDVALRCDPISGHVSLYWYRQALGQGPEFLTYFNYEAQQDKSGLPNDRFSAERPEGSISTLTIQRTEQRDSAMYRCASSSDSNTEAFFGQGTRLTVV.